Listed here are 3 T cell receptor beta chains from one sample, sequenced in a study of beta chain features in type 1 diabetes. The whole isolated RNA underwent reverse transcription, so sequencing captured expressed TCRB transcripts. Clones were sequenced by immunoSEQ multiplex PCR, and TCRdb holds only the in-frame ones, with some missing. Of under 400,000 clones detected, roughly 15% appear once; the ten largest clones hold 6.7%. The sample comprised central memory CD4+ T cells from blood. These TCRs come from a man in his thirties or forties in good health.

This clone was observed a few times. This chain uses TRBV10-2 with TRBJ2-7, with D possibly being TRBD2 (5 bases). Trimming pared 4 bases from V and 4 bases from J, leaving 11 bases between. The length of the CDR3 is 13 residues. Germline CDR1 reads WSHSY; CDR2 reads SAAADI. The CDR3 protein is CASSVLATYEQYF. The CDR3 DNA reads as TGCGCCAGCAGTGTCCTAGCTACGTACGAGCAGTACTTC.

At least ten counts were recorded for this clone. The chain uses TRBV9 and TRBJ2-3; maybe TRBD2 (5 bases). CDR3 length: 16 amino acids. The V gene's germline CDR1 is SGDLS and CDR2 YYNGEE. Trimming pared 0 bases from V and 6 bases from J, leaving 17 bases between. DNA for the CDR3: TGTGCCAGCAGCGTAGAGAAGCGGTCTTATGGGGATACGCAGTATTTT. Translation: CASSVEKRSYGDTQYF.

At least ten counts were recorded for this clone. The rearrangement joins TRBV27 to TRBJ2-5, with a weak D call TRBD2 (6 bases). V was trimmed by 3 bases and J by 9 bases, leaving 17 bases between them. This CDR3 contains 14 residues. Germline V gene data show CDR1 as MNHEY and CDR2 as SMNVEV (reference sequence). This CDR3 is CASSFRPSRGAQYF. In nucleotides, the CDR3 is TGTGCCAGCAGTTTCAGGCCCTCCCGCGGGGCCCAGTACTTC.